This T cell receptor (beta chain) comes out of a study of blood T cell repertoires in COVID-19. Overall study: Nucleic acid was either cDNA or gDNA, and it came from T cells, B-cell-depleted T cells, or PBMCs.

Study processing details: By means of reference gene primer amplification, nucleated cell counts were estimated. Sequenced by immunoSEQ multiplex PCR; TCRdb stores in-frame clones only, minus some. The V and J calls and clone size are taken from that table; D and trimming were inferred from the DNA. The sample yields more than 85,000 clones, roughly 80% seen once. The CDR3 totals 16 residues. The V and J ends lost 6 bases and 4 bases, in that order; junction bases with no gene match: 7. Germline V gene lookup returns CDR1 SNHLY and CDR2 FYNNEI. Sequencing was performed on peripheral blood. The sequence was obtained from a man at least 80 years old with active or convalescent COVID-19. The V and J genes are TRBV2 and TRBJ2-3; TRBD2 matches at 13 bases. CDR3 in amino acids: CASRVLAGGRSDTQYF. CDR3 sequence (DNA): TGTGCCAGCAGGGTACTAGCGGGGGGGCGGTCAGATACGCAGTATTTT.